Included here is one TCR beta chain sequence, with context. Its antigen is as yet unknown. Germline CDR1 is LNHNV and CDR2 is YYDKDF (reference sequence). The CDR3 is made up of 15 amino acids. Trimming pared 5 bases from V and 4 bases from J, leaving 17 bases between. This sample is drawn from a study of T-cell memory formation after mild COVID-19. Study outcomes and limitations: Cross-reactive memory appears to have joined, as suggested by some responding clones showing up in pre-infection memory.

TCRdb recomputed calls from the 5' RACE reads with MiXCR, one row per CDR3 protein. This sample has under 600,000 distinct CDR3 sequences, with roughly 22% found just once. This clonotype was sampled from an adult woman who had mild COVID-19 (a few samples of this study predate the infection). Cell type and time point are not known. The rearrangement joins TRBV15 to TRBJ1-1; TRBD1 is a possible D gene (5 bases). The specimen was PBMCs or a T cell subset sorted from them (not recorded which). This CDR3 is CATSGGTTLGTEAFF. CDR3 sequence (DNA): TGTGCCACCAGCGGAGGGACCACCTTGGGCACTGAAGCTTTCTTT. The full variable domain, its missing parts supplied by reference TRBV15 and TRBJ1-1, is DAMVIQNPRYQVTQFGKPVTLSCSQTLNHNVMYWYQQKSSQAPKLLFHYYDKDFNNEADTPDNFQSRRPNTSFCFLDIRSPGLGDTAMYLCATSGGTTLGTEAFFGQGTRLTVV.